The 4 T cell receptor beta chains given below trace back to one sample, sequenced in a study of shared clonotypes between healthy human individuals. Profiled with immunoSEQ multiplex PCR; TCRdb holds only in-frame clones, not every one. In the table there are about 2.4 million clones, 85% to 95% of which are singletons. Sequencing was carried out using naive CD4+ T cells sorted from blood. Subset in this sample: CD45RA+ positively selected. The receptors derive from a man in his late teens or twenties in good health.

The J gene is TRBJ2-1, the V gene TRBV7-9; 7 bases fit TRBD1. Trimming removed 5 bases from V and 6 bases from J; junction bases left unmatched: 7. This CDR3 spans 14 amino acids. CDR1 and CDR2 from the germline V gene are SEHNR and FQNEAQ (reference sequence). The CDR3 DNA follows: TGTGCCAGCAGCATGTCGACAGGGTCCAATGAGCAGTTCTTC. Translation gives CASSMSTGSNEQFF.

The gene calls are TRBV11-2 and TRBJ2-1; weak D call: TRBD2 (6 bases). Germline V lookup: CDR1 SGHAT, CDR2 FQNNGV. Trimming cost V 4 bases and J 8 bases, with 9 bases left between them. CDR3 size: 12 residues. The CDR3: CASSSTRHEQFF. CDR3 coding DNA: TGTGCCAGCAGCTCGACTAGACATGAGCAGTTCTTC.

CDR3 bases: TGTGCCAGCAGCGTAGGGGGGACTAATGAAAAACTGTTTTTT. Its translation is CASSVGGTNEKLFF. The V gene is TRBV11-2, the J gene TRBJ1-4, with a weak D call TRBD1 (6 bases). CDR1 and CDR2 (germline): SGHAT, FQNNGV. The CDR3 has 14 amino acids. V gave up 5 bases and J gave up 2 bases, with 9 bases separating them.

Worth noting for this clone: At the DNA level, this CDR3 is encoded by other sequences in the same sample as well. The V gene is TRBV9, the J gene TRBJ1-4; D is unclear. The CDR3 spans 14 residues. Per germline, CDR1 SGDLS and CDR2 YYNGEE. The V end lost 2 bases, the J end lost 1 base, and 6 bases lay between the germline ends. CDR3 region: CASSVGVTNEKLFF. The CDR3 nucleotides read TGTGCCAGCAGCGTTGGTGTAACTAATGAAAAACTGTTTTTT.